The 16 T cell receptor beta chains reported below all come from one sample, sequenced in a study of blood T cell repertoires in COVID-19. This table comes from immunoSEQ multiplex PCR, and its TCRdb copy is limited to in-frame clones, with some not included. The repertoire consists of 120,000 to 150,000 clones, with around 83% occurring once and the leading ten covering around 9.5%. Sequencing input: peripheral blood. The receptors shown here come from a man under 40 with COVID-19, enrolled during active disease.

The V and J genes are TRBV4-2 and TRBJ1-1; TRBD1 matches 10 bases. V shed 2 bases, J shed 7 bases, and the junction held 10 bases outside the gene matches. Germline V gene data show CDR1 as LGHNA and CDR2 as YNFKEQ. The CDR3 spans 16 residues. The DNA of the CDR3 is TGTGCCAGCAGCCAATCTTGGGGGGGACAGGGGAATGAAGCTTTCTTT. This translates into CASSQSWGGQGNEAFF.

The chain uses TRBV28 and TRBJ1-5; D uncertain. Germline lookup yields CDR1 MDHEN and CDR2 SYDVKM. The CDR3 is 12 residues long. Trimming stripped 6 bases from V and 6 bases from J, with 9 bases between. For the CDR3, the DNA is TGTGCCAGCAGGGAATACAGTCAGCCCCAGCATTTT. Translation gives CASREYSQPQHF.

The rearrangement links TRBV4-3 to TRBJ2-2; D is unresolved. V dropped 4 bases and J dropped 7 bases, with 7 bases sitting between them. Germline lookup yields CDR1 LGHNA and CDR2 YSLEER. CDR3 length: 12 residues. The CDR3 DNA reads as TGCGCCAGCAGCCTGACTCTCGGGGAGCTGTTTTTT. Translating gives CASSLTLGELFF.

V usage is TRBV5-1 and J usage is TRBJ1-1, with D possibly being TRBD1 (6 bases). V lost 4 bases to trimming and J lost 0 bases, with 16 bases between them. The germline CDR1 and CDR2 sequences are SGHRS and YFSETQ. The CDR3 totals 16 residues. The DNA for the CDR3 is TGCGCCAGCAGCCTACGATATACAGGGATGAACACTGAAGCTTTCTTT. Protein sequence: CASSLRYTGMNTEAFF.

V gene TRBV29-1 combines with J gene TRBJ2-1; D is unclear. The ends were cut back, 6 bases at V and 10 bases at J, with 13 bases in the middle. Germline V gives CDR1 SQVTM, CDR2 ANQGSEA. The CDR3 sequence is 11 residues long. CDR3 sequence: CSVGSMAEQFF. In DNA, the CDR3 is TGCAGCGTCGGGTCCATGGCCGAGCAGTTCTTC.

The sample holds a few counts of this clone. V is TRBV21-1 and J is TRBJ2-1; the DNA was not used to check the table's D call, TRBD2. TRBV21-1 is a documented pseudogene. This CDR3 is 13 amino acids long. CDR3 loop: CASSPPSIHEQFF. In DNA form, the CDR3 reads TGTGCCAGCAGCCCCCCTAGCATCCATGAGCAGTTCTTC.

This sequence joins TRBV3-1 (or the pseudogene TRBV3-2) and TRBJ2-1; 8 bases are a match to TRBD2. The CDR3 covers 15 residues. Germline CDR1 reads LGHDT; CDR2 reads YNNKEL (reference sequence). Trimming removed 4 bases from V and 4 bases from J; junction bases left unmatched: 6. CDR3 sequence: CASSRSGTRYNEQFF. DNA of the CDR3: TGTGCCAGCAGCCGTAGCGGGACTCGATACAATGAGCAGTTCTTC.

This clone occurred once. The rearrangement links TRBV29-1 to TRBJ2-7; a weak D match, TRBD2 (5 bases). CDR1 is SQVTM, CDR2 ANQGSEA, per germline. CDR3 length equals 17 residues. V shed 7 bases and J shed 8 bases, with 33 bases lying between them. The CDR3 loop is CSAIARAGGSDLFKQYF. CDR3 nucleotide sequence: TGCAGCGCTATCGCGCGGGCCGGAGGTAGCGACTTATTCAAGCAGTACTTC.

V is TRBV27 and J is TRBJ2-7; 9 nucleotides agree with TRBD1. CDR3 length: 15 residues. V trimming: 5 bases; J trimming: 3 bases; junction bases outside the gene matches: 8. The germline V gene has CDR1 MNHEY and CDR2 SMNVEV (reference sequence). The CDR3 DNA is TGTGCCAGCAGTCTTACAGGGGGCCCCCTCTACGAGCAGTACTTC. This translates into CASSLTGGPLYEQYF.

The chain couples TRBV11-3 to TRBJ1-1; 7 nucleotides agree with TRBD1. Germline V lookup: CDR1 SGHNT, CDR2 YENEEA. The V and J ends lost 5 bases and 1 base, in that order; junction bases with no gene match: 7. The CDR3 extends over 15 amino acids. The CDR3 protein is CASSLGGQWNTEAFF. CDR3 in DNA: TGTGCCAGCAGCCTAGGGGGACAGTGGAACACTGAAGCTTTCTTT.

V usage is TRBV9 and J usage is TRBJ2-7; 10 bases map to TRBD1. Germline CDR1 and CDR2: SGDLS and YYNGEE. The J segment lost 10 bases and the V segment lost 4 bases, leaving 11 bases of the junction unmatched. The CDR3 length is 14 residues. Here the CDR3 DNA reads TGTGCCAGCAGCCGCCCGGGACAGGGGTGGATACAGTACTTC. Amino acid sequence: CASSRPGQGWIQYF.

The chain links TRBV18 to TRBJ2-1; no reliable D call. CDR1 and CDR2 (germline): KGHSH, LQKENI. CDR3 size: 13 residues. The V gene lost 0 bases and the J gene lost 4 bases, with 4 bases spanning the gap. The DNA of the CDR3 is TGTGCCAGCTCACCACCGAGTTACAATGAGCAGTTCTTC. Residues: CASSPPSYNEQFF.

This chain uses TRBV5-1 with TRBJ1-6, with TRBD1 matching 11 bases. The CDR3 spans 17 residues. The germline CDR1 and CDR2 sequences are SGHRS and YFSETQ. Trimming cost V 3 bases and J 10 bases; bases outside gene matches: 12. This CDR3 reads CASSSTADRGRRSPLHF. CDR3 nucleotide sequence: TGCGCCAGCAGCTCGACCGCGGACAGGGGGCGAAGATCACCCCTCCACTTT.

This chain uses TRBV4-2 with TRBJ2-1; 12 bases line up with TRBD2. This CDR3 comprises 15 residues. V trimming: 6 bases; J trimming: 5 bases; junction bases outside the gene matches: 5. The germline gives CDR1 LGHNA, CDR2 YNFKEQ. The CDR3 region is CASSRRLAGDNEQFF. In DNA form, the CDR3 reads TGTGCCAGCAGTCGTCGACTAGCGGGGGACAATGAGCAGTTCTTC.

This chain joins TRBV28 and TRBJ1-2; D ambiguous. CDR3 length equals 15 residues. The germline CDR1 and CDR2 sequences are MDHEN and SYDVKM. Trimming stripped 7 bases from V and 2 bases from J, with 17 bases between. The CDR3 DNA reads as TGTGCCAGCACCCTCTCGGAGCCGAGAAACTATGGCTACACCTTC. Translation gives CASTLSEPRNYGYTF.

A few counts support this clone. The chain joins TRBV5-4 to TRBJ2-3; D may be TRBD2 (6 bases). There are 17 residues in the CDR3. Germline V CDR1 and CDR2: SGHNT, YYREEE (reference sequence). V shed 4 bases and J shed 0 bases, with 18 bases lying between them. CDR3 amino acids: CASSLGPGELSTDTQYF. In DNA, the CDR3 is TGTGCCAGCAGCCTAGGGCCGGGGGAGCTGAGCACAGATACGCAGTATTTT.